What follows is one TCR beta chain and its context. The CDR3 consists of 15 residues. The V gene lost 1 base and the J gene lost 5 bases, with 14 bases spanning the gap. A second PCR, run for about 7 to 11 cycles, used a sample-barcoded 5' primer plus a J-beta primer mix. TCRdb recomputed calls from the 5' RACE reads with MiXCR, one row per CDR3 protein. This sample carries about 730,000 distinct CDR3 sequences, roughly 47% of them seen once, and the ten largest clones take roughly 20%. The data originate from a study of blood T cells in healthy people across ages. Overall study context: Researchers report that template switching captured about one barcoded beta molecule per two T cells.

The sample was blood. The receptor was derived from an older woman in good health. The chain carries TRBV12-3 or TRBV12-4 and TRBJ2-5, with D possibly matching TRBD2 (7 bases). CDR3 nucleotide sequence: TGTGCCAGCAGTTTAGGTCGGGGGGCCGGTGAGACCCAGTACTTC. As protein: CASSLGRGAGETQYF.